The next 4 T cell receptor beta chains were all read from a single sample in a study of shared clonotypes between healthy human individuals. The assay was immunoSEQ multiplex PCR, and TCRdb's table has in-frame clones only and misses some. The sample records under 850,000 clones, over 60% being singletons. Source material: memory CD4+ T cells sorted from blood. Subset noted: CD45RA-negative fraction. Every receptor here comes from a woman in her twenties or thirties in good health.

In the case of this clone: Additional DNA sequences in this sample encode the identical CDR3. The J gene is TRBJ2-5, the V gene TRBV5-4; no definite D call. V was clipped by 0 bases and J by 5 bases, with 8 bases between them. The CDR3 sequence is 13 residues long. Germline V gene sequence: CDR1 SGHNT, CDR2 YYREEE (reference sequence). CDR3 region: CASSLVAEETQYF. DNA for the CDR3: TGTGCCAGCAGCTTGGTAGCCGAGGAGACCCAGTACTTC.

For the CDR3, the DNA is TGTGCCAGCAGTCCCCCCGACAGGAGAAGAGACTACCCCAATGAGCAGTTCTTC. It encodes CASSPPDRRRDYPNEQFF. This chain links TRBV28 with TRBJ2-1, with a weak D call TRBD1 (6 bases). CDR1 MDHEN and CDR2 SYDVKM come from the germline V gene. Trimming took off 5 bases at V and 6 bases at J, with 26 bases between the two ends. The CDR3 spans 18 residues. The entire variable domain, with the rest obtained from reference TRBV28 and TRBJ2-1, is as follows: DVKVTQSSRYLVKRTGEKVFLECVQDMDHENMFWYRQDPGLGLRLIYFSYDVKMKEKGDIPEGYSVSREKKERFSLILESASTNQTSMYLCASSPPDRRRDYPNEQFFGPGTRLTVL.

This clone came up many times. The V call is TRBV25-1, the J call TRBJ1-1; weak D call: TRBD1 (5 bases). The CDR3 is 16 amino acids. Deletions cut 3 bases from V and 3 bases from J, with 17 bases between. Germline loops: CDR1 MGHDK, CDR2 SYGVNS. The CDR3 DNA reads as TGTGCCAGCAGTGATCCAACAGGAGAGCACCACACTGAAGCTTTCTTT. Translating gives CASSDPTGEHHTEAFF.

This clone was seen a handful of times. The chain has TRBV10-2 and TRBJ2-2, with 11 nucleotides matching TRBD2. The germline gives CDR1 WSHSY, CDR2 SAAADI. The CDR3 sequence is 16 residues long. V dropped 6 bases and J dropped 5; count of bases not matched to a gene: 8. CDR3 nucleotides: TGCGCCAGCAGCATTGGGACTAGCGGAATGACCGGGGAGCTGTTTTTT. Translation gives CASSIGTSGMTGELFF.